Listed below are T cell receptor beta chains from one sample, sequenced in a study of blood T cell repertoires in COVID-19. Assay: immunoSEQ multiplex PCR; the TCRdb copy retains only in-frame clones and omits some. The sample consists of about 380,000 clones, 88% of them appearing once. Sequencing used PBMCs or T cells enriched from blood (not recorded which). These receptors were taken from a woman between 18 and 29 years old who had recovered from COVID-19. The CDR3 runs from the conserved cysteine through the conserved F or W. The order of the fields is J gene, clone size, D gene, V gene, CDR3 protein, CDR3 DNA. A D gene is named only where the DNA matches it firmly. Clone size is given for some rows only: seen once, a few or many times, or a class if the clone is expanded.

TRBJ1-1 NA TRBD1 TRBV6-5 CASRDRGGNTEAFF TGTGCCAGCCGGGACAGGGGGGGGAACACTGAAGCTTTCTTT
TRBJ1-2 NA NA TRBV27 CASSLRSSPTNYGYTF TGTGCCAGCAGTTTGCGAAGTTCCCCCACTAACTATGGCTACACCTTC
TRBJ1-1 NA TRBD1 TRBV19 CASSPGQGTEAFF TGTGCCAGTAGTCCGGGACAGGGGACTGAAGCTTTCTTT
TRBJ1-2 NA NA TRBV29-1 CSVEDLGEGYTF TGCAGCGTTGAAGATCTGGGAGAAGGCTACACCTTC
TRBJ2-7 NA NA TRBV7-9 CASSFTDSYEQYF TGTGCCAGCAGCTTCACGGACAGCTACGAGCAGTACTTC
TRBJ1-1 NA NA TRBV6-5 CASSPLRGGTEAFF TGTGCCAGCAGTCCCCTAAGGGGGGGGACTGAAGCTTTCTTT
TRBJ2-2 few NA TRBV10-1 CASSAEGGGTGELFF TGCGCCAGCAGTGCAGAGGGAGGGGGGACCGGGGAGCTGTTTTTT
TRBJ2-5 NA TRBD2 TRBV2 CASSESPSGKETQYF TGTGCCAGCAGTGAATCCCCTAGCGGGAAAGAGACCCAGTACTTC
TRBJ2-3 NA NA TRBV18 CASSPLGADTQYF TGTGCCAGCTCACCATTGGGCGCAGATACGCAGTATTTT
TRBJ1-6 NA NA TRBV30 CAWNQPGAYNSPLHF TGTGCCTGGAACCAGCCAGGGGCCTATAATTCACCCCTCCACTTT
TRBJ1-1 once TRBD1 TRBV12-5 CASGLNTGDTEAFF TGTGCTAGTGGTTTGAATACAGGGGACACTGAAGCTTTCTTT
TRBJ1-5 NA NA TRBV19 CASSPWEGRGGNQPQHF TGTGCCAGTAGTCCCTGGGAGGGGAGGGGGGGCAATCAGCCCCAGCATTTT
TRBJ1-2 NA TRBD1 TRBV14 CASSSTGFNYGYTF TGTGCCAGCAGCTCGACAGGGTTTAACTATGGCTACACCTTC
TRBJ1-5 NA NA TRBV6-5 CASSYSGALQPQHF TGTGCCAGCAGTTACTCGGGGGCCCTCCAGCCCCAGCATTTT
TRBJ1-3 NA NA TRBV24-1 CATSDLPGRNTIYF TGTGCCACCAGTGATTTACCAGGGAGAAACACCATATATTTT
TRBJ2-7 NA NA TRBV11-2 CASSLTGFYEQYF TGTGCCAGCAGCCTCACAGGGTTCTACGAGCAGTACTTC
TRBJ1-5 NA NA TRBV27 CASSLSPLTGASNQPQHF TGTGCCAGCAGTTTATCGCCCCTCACTGGGGCGAGCAATCAGCCCCAGCATTTT
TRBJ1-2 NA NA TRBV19 CASSAGGKTNYGYTF TGTGCCAGTAGTGCGGGAGGGAAGACTAACTATGGCTACACCTTC
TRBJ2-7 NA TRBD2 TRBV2 CASSTTSRSYEQYF TGTGCCAGCAGCACGACTAGCCGCTCCTACGAGCAGTACTTC
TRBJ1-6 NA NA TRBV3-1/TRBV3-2 CASSGMVSPLHF TGTGCCAGCAGCGGCATGGTTTCACCCCTCCACTTT
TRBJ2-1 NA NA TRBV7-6 CASTTGSDSYNEQFF TGTGCCAGCACCACAGGGTCCGACTCCTACAATGAGCAGTTCTTC
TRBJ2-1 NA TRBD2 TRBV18 CASSLLLAGINEQFF TGTGCCAGCTCCCTGTTACTAGCGGGGATCAATGAGCAGTTCTTC
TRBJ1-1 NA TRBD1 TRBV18 CASSLTGASAEAFF TGTGCCAGCTCATTGACAGGGGCCTCGGCTGAAGCTTTCTTT
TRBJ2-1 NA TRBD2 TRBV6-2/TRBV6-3 CASSYLQGLAGAHNEQFF TGTGCCAGCAGTTACCTACAAGGACTAGCGGGGGCACACAATGAGCAGTTCTTC
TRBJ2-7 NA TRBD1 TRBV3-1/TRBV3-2 CASSLGQANSF TGTGCCAGCAGCCTCGGACAGGCGAACAGCTTC
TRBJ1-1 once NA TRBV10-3 CAIRSRDSNTEAFF TGTGCCATCAGGAGCCGGGACTCGAACACTGAAGCTTTCTTT
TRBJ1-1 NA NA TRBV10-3 CAISGRGTEAFF TGTGCCATCAGTGGCAGGGGTACTGAAGCTTTCTTT
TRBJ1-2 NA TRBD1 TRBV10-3 CAIRGTGEEGYTF TGTGCCATCAGGGGGACAGGGGAGGAGGGCTACACCTTC
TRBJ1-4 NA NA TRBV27 CASSYSYRDIEKLFF TGTGCCAGCAGTTACAGTTATCGGGACATCGAAAAACTGTTTTTT
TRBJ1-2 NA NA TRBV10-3 CAISSLHLQGSDYGYTF TGTGCCATCAGCAGCCTTCATCTTCAGGGAAGCGACTATGGCTACACCTTC
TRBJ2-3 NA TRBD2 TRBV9 CASSTGPGLAGGRTDTQYF TGTGCCAGCAGCACGGGACCAGGACTAGCGGGGGGGCGCACAGATACGCAGTATTTT
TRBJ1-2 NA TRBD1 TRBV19 CASSPWTGHYTF TGTGCCAGTAGTCCCTGGACAGGCCACTACACCTTC
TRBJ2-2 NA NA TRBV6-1 CASSVERGSLDTGELFF TGTGCCAGCAGTGTCGAAAGGGGGTCGTTGGACACCGGGGAGCTGTTTTTT
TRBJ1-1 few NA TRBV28 CASSHLRNGGTEAFF TGTGCCAGCAGTCACCTGCGAAACGGGGGCACTGAAGCTTTCTTT
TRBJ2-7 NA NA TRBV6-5 CASSTSPGYEQYF TGTGCCAGCAGTACAAGCCCGGGGTACGAGCAGTACTTC
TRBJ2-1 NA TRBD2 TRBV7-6 CASSLSGGSSYNEQFF TGTGCCAGCAGCTTATCGGGGGGGAGCTCCTACAATGAGCAGTTCTTC
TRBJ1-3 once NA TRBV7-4 CASDIGASGNTIYF TGTGCCAGCGATATAGGGGCCTCTGGAAACACCATATATTTT
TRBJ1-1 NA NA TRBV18 CASSKTSGVNTEAFF TGTGCCAGCTCAAAAACCTCGGGGGTCAACACTGAAGCTTTCTTT
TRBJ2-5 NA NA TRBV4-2 CASSDTRGETQYF TGTGCCAGCAGCGATACGCGAGGAGAGACCCAGTACTTC
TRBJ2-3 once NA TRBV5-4 CASSLGVESSGVSTDTQYF TGTGCCAGCAGCCTAGGGGTGGAGAGCTCGGGGGTTAGCACAGATACGCAGTATTTT
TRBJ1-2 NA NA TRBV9 CASSVVAGAYGYTF TGTGCCAGCAGCGTAGTGGCAGGCGCCTATGGCTACACCTTC